This T cell receptor beta chain comes out of a study of T-cell memory formation after mild COVID-19. TCRdb re-called the 5' RACE reads through MiXCR, storing one row per CDR3 protein. In the table there are about 82,000 distinct CDR3 sequences, more than 13% of which are singletons. In the case of this clonotype: Its antigen is not known.

General study findings and limits: Nothing confirmed that second-wave clones peaking on day 37 were specific for SARS-CoV-2. That cross-reactive memory joined was suggested by some responding clones appearing in pre-infection memory. Whereas later expanders leaned CD4+, clones contracting day 15 to 85 showed a balanced CD4/CD8 makeup.

The CDR3 sequence is 13 residues long. V lost 6 bases and J lost 8, with 14 bases in between. The V gene's germline CDR1 is MNHEY and CDR2 SVGAGI. The chain recombines TRBV6-5 with TRBJ2-1; tentative D call: TRBD1 (5 bases). The origin of this receptor is a young man who had mild COVID-19 (a few samples of this study predate the infection). Cell type and time point are not known. Sequencing used PBMCs or a T cell subset sorted from them (not recorded which). CDR3 in amino acids: CASSPQGSHEQFF. The CDR3 coding sequence is TGTGCCAGCAGCCCCCAGGGTAGCCATGAGCAGTTCTTC.